These 8 T cell receptor beta chains were all obtained from the same sample, sequenced in a study of cytomegalovirus exposure and HLA in healthy donors. The PCR ran on 60 Vbeta and 13 Jbeta primers. Profiled with immunoSEQ multiplex PCR; TCRdb holds only in-frame clones, not every one. The table lists about 240,000 clones, 85% of them singletons, with 0.2% to 0.3% in the top ten. The sample taken for sequencing was PBMCs. The receptor set was obtained from a girl aged 2 to 9 in good health and CMV-seronegative.

This sequence joins TRBV27 and TRBJ1-2, with 7 bases fitting TRBD1. Germline V CDR1 and CDR2: MNHEY, SMNVEV (reference sequence). CDR3 length: 15 amino acids. Germline trimming cut 1 base from V and 7 bases from J; bases unmatched to any gene: 9. The CDR3 DNA sequence: TGTGCCAGCAGTTTATGGCGCAGGGGGGAAGGTGGCTACACCTTC. This sequence encodes CASSLWRRGEGGYTF.

The V and J genes are TRBV20-1 and TRBJ2-7, with a tentative D call TRBD1 (6 bases). CDR1 is DFQATT and CDR2 is SNEGSKA in the germline V gene (reference sequence). CDR3 length equals 11 residues. Trimming left V 6 bases short and J 3 bases short, with 9 bases between. DNA for the CDR3: TGCAGTGCACGACAGGTCTACGAGCAGTACTTC. The encoded protein is CSARQVYEQYF.

The chain has TRBV5-4 and TRBJ2-5; TRBD2 matches at 9 bases. Germline V gene lookup returns CDR1 SGHNT and CDR2 YYREEE (reference sequence). The CDR3 has 16 residues. J was trimmed by 4 bases and V by 0 bases; bases with no gene match: 7. The CDR3 region has the DNA TGTGCCAGCAGCTTGGCTCGCGGGGGGGCGCGAGAGACCCAGTACTTC. This sequence encodes CASSLARGGARETQYF.

The chain joins TRBV5-1 to TRBJ2-1; 7 positions agree with TRBD1. The CDR3 contains 14 residues. Germline loops: CDR1 SGHRS, CDR2 YFSETQ. V gave up 6 bases and J gave up 6 bases; unmatched junction bases: 9. CDR3 sequence: CASKQTGNVNEQFF. CDR3 sequence (DNA): TGCGCCAGCAAACAGACAGGGAACGTCAATGAGCAGTTCTTC.

The J gene is TRBJ2-6, the V gene TRBV7-9; TRBD1 might be the D (7 bases). The CDR3 is made up of 17 amino acids. V was pared by 3 bases and J by 1 base, with 13 bases between. Germline CDR1 SEHNR, CDR2 FQNEAQ (reference sequence). CDR3 region: CASSFPGGRSGANVLTF. The CDR3 nucleotides read TGTGCCAGCAGCTTCCCAGGGGGGAGGTCTGGGGCCAACGTCCTGACTTTC.

This clone was detected only a few times. V gene TRBV4-1 combines with J gene TRBJ1-1; D is unresolved. The CDR3 covers 16 residues. The germline gives CDR1 MGHRA, CDR2 YSYEKL. Trimming cost V 3 bases and J 1 base, with 15 bases left between them. The CDR3 DNA reads TGCGCCAGCAGCCATCAAGTCGTGGCAGGGAACACTGAAGCTTTCTTT. Amino acids: CASSHQVVAGNTEAFF.

The chain combines TRBV10-3 with TRBJ2-5; 11 bases are a match to TRBD2. The V and J ends lost 10 bases and 1 base, in that order; junction bases with no gene match: 5. Germline V gives CDR1 ENHRY, CDR2 SYGVKD. This CDR3 has 14 amino acids. CDR3 DNA sequence: TGTGCCAGTAGACTAGCGGGGATCCAAGAGACCCAGTACTTC. Translating it yields CASRLAGIQETQYF.

This rearrangement joins TRBV28 to TRBJ1-5; D remains unclear. Trimming stripped 8 bases from V and 7 bases from J, with 9 bases between. The CDR3 runs 11 residues. In germline, CDR1 is MDHEN, CDR2 SYDVKM. CDR3 DNA sequence: TGTGCCAGCTCCTCCCGGCAGCCCCAGCATTTT. Translated, it gives CASSSRQPQHF. Full variable domain (outside the CDR3, taken from reference TRBV28 and TRBJ1-5): DVKVTQSSRYLVKRTGEKVFLECVQDMDHENMFWYRQDPGLGLRLIYFSYDVKMKEKGDIPEGYSVSREKKERFSLILESASTNQTSMYLCASSSRQPQHFGDGTRLSIL.